This TCR beta chain derives from a study of blood T cell repertoires in COVID-19. For the study at large: Nucleic acid was either cDNA or gDNA, and it came from T cells, B-cell-depleted T cells, or PBMCs.

Trimming took 8 bases from V and 8 from J; bases not matched to a gene: 8. The CDR3 is made up of 12 amino acids. Repertoires were generated with immunoSEQ multiplex PCR, while TCRdb's copy carries only in-frame clones and drops some. The data show fewer than 700,000 clones, approximately 91% seen once. This clone was seen once. The clonotype was recovered from a woman aged 45-65 years with COVID-19, enrolled during active disease. The sequenced sample consisted of peripheral blood. The chain joins TRBV12-3 or TRBV12-4 to TRBJ1-2; 7 bases agree with TRBD1. CDR3 in amino acids: CASLITGAGYTF. The CDR3 DNA sequence: TGTGCCAGCCTTATAACAGGGGCCGGCTACACCTTC.